The clone carrying this TCR beta chain turned up a few times. The germline V and J ends were trimmed by 3 bases and 7 bases, with 12 bases remaining between them. The CDR3 length is 13 residues. CDR1 PRHDT and CDR2 FYEKMQ come from the germline V gene (reference sequence). These data come from a study of blood T cells in healthy people across ages. At the level of the study: Template switching picked up about one barcoded beta molecule for each two T cells.

A second PCR of about 7 to 11 cycles used a sample-barcoded 5' primer and a J-beta primer mix. TCRdb ran MiXCR on the 5' RACE reads and lists one entry per CDR3 protein. The sample carries more than 1,000,000 distinct CDR3 sequences, under 30% recorded once. Another study also made use of these data, one on T cells of mothers and their children.

The clonotype was recovered from a girl aged 2 to 9 in good health. Sequencing was done on a sample of blood. V and J are TRBV13 and TRBJ2-5; D possibly corresponds to TRBD2 (5 bases). CDR3 DNA sequence: TGTGCCAGCAGCTTCGAGGGATTAGGGACCCAGTACTTC. Amino acids: CASSFEGLGTQYF.